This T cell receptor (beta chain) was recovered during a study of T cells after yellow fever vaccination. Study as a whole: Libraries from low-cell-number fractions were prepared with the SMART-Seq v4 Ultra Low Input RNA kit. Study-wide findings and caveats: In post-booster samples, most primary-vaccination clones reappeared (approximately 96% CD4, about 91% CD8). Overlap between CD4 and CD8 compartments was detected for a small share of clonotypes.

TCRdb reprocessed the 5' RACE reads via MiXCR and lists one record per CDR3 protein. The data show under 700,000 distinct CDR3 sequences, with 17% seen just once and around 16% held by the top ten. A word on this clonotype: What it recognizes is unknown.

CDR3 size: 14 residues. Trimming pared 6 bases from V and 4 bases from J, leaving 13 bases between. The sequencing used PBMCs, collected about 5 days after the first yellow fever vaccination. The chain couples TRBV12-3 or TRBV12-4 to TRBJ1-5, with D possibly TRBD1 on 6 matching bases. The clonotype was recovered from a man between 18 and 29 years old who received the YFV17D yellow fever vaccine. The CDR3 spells CASRPRQGNQPQHF. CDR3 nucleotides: TGTGCCAGCAGGCCCCGTCAGGGGAATCAGCCCCAGCATTTT.